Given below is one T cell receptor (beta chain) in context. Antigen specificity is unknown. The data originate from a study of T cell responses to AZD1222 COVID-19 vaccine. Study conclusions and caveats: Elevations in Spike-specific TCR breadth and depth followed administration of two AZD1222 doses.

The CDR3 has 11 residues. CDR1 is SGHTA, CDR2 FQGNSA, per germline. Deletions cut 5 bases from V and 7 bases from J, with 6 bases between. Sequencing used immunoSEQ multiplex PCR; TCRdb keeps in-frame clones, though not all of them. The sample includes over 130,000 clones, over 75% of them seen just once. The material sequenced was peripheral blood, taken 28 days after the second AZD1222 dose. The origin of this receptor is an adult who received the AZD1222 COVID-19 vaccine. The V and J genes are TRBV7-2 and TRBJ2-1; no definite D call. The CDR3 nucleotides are TGTGCCAGCAGCCCCGGGAATGAGCAGTTCTTC. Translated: CASSPGNEQFF.